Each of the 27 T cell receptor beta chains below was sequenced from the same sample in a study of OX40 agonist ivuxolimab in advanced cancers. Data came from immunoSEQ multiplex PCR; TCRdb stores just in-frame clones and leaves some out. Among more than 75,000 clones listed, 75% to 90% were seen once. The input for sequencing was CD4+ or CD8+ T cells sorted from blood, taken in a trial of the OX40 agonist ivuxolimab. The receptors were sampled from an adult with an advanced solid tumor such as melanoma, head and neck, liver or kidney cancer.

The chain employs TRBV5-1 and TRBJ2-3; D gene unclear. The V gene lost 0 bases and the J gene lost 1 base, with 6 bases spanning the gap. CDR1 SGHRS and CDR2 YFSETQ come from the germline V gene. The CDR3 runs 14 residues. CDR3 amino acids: CASSLAVGTDTQYF. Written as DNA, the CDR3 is TGCGCCAGCAGCTTGGCGGTGGGCACAGATACGCAGTATTTT.

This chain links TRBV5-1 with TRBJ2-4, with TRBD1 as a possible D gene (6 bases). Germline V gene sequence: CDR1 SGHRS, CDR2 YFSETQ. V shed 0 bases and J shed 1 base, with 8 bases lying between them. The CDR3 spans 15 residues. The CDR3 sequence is CASSLAQGAKNIQYF. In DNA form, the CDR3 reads TGCGCCAGCAGCTTGGCCCAGGGGGCCAAAAACATTCAGTACTTC.

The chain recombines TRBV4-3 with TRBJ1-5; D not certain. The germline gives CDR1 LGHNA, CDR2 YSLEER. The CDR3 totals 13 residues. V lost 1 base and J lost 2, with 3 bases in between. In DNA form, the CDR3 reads TGCGCCAGCAGCCAAGGACGCAATCAGCCCCAGCATTTT. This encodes CASSQGRNQPQHF.

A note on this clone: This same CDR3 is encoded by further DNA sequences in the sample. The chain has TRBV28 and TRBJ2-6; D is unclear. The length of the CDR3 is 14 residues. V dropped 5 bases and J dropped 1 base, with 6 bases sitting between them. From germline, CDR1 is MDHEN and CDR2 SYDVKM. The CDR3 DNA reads TGTGCCAGCAGTAGAGGTTCTGGGGCCAACGTCCTGACTTTC. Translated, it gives CASSRGSGANVLTF. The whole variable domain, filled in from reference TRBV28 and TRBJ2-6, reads DVKVTQSSRYLVKRTGEKVFLECVQDMDHENMFWYRQDPGLGLRLIYFSYDVKMKEKGDIPEGYSVSREKKERFSLILESASTNQTSMYLCASSRGSGANVLTFGAGSRLTVL.

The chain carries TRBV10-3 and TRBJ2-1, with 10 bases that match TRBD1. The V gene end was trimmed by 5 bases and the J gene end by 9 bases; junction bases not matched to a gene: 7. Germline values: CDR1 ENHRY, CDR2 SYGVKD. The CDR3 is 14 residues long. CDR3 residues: CAISWDRGEGEQFF. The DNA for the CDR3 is TGTGCCATCAGTTGGGACAGGGGCGAGGGTGAGCAGTTCTTC.

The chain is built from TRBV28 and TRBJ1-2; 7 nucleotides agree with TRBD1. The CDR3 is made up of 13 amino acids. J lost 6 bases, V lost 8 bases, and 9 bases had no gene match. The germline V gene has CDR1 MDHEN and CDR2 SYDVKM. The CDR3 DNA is TGTGCCAGCTACGACAGGGTAGGGAATGGCTACACCTTC. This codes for CASYDRVGNGYTF.

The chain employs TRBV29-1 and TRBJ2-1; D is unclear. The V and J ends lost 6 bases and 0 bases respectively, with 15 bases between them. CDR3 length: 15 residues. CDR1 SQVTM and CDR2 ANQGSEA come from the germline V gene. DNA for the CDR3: TGCAGCGTGCAATTCGCGGTTGGCTCCTACAATGAGCAGTTCTTC. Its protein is CSVQFAVGSYNEQFF.

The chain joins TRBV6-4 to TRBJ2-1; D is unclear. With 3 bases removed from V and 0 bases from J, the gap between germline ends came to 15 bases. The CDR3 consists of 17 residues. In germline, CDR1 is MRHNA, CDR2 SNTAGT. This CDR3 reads CASSEFSGSSSYNEQFF. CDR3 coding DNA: TGTGCCAGCAGTGAGTTCTCCGGGTCTAGCTCCTACAATGAGCAGTTCTTC.

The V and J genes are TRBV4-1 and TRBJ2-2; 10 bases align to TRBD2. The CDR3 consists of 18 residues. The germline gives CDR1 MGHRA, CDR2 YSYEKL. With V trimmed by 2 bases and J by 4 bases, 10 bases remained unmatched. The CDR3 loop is CASSQQGASGSFTGELFF. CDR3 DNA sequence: TGCGCCAGCAGCCAACAAGGTGCTAGCGGGAGTTTCACCGGGGAGCTGTTTTTT.

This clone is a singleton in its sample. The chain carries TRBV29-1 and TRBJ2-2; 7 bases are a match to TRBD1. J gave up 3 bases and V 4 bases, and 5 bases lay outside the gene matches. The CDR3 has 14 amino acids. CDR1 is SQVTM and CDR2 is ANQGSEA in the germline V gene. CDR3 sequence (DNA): TGCAGCGTTGGTCGACAGGGTTACACCGGGGAGCTGTTTTTT. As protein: CSVGRQGYTGELFF.

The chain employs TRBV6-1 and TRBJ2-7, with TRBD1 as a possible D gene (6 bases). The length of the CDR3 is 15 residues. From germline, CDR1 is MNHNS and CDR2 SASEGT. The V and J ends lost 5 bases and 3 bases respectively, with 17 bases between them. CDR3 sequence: CASSLNRQADYEQYF. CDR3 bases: TGTGCCAGCAGTTTAAACCGACAGGCTGACTACGAGCAGTACTTC.

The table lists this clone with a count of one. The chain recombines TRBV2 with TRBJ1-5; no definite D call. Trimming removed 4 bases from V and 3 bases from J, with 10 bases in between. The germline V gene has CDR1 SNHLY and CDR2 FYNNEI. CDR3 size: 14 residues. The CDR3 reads CASSGGNLNQPQHF. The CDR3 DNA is TGTGCCAGCAGTGGAGGCAACCTCAATCAGCCCCAGCATTTT.

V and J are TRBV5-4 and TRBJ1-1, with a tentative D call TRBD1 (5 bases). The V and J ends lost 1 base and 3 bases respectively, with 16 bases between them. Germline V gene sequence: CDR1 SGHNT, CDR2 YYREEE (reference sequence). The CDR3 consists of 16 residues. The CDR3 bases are TGTGCCAGCAGCTTGCGGCAGGGTAGTTTTGACACTGAAGCTTTCTTT. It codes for CASSLRQGSFDTEAFF.

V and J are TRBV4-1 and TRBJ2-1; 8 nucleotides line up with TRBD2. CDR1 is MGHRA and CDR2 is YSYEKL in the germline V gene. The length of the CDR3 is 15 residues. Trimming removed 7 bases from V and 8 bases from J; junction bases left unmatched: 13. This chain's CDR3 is CASKTLAGGGDEQFF. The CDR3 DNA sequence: TGCGCCAGCAAGACTCTTGCGGGAGGTGGGGATGAGCAGTTCTTC.

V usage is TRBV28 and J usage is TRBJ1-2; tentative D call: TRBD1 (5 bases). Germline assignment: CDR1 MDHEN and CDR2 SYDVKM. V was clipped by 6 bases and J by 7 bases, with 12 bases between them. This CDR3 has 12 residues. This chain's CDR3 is CASSLPGAGYTF. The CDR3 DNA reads TGTGCCAGCAGCCTCCCCGGGGCTGGCTACACCTTC.

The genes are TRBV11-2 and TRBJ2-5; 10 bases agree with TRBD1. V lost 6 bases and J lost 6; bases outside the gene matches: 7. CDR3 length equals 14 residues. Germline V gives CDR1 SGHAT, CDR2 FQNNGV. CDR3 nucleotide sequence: TGTGCCAGCAGTCGGGACAGGGGAGGCCAGACCCAGTACTTC. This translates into CASSRDRGGQTQYF.

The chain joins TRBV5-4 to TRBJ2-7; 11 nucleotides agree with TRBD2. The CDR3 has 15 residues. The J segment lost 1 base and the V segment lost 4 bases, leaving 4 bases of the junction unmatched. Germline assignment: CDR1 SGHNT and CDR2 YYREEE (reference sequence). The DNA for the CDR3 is TGTGCCAGCAGCACGGGACTAGCGGATTCCTACGAGCAGTACTTC. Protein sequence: CASSTGLADSYEQYF.

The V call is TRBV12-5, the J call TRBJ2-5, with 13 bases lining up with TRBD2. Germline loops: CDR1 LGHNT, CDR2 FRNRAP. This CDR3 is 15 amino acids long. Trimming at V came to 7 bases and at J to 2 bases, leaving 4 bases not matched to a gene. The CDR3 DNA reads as TGTGCTAGTGCCCTGGGACTAGCGGGGCAAGAGACCCAGTACTTC. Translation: CASALGLAGQETQYF.

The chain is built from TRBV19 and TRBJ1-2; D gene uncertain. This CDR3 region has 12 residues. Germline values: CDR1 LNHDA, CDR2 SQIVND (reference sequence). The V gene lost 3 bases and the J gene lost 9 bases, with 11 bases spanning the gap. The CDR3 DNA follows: TGTGCCAGTAGTATGGTCCGACGGAGCTACACCTTC. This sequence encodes CASSMVRRSYTF.

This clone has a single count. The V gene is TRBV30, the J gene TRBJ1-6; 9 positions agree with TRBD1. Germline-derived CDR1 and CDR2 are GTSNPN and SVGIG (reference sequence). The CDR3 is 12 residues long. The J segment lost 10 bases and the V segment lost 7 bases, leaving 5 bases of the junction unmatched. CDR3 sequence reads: CASSTGGSPLHF. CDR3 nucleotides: TGTGCCTCGTCGACAGGGGGATCACCCCTCCACTTT.

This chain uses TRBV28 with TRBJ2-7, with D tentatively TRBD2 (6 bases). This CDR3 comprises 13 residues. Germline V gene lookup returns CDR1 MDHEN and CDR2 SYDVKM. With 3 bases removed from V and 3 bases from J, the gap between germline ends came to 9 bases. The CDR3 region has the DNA TGTGCCAGCAGTTTCGGGAGCAACTACGAGCAGTACTTC. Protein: CASSFGSNYEQYF.

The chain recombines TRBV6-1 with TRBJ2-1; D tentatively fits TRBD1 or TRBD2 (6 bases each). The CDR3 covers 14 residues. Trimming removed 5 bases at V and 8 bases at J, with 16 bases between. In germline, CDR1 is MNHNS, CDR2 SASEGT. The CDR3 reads CASSTGRFEHEQFF. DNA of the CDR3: TGTGCCAGCAGTACAGGGAGGTTTGAGCATGAGCAGTTCTTC.

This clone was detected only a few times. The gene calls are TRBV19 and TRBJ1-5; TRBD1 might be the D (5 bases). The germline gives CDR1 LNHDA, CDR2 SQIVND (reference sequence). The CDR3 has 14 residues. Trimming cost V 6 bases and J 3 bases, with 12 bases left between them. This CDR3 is CASSRERVNQPQHF. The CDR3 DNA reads TGTGCCAGTAGCAGGGAGAGGGTCAATCAGCCCCAGCATTTT.

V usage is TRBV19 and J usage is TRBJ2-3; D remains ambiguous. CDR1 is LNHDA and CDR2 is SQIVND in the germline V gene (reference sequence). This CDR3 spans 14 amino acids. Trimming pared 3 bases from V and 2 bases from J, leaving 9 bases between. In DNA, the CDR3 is TGTGCCAGTAGTATCACAGCACTCACAGATACGCAGTATTTT. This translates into CASSITALTDTQYF.

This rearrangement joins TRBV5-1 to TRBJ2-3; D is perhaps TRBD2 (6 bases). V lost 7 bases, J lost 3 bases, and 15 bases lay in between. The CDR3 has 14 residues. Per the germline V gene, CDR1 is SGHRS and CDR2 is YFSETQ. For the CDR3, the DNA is TGCGCCAGCGGAGACGGAGGGGAGACAGATACGCAGTATTTT. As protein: CASGDGGETDTQYF.

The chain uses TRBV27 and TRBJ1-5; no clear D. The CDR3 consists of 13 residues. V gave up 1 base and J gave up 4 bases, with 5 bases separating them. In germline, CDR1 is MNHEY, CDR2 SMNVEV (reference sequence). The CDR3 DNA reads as TGTGCCAGCAGTTTATACCGGAATCAGCCCCAGCATTTT. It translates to CASSLYRNQPQHF.

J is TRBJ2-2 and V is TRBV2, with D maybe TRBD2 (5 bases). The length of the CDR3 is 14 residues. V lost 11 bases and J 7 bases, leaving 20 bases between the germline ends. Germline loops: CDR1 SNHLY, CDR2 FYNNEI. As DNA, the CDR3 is TGTGCCGCCCGGGCAGGAACCGCGGGCGGGGAGCTGTTTTTT. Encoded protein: CAARAGTAGGELFF.